This is a list of T cell receptor beta chains from one sample in a study of blood T cell repertoires in COVID-19. Using immunoSEQ multiplex PCR, the repertoire was profiled, and TCRdb retains in-frame clones only, with some absent. The sample has around 200,000 clones, 75% to 90% seen once. Sequencing was done on a sample of PBMCs or T cells enriched from blood (not recorded which). The receptors shown here come from a woman aged 25-40 years who had been exposed to COVID-19. Each CDR3 is given with its conserved first and last residue. Each record gives: J gene, D gene, V gene, CDR3 protein. A D gene is named only where the DNA matches it firmly.

j_gene: TRBJ1-2
d_gene: .
v_gene: TRBV2
CDR3aa: CASSAVDARGNGYTF

j_gene: TRBJ2-1
d_gene: TRBD1
v_gene: TRBV28
CDR3aa: CASTPTGTHNEQFF

j_gene: TRBJ1-1
d_gene: .
v_gene: TRBV11-3
CDR3aa: CASSLGGLNTEAFF

j_gene: TRBJ2-7
d_gene: .
v_gene: TRBV24-1
CDR3aa: CATSARGSSYEQYF

j_gene: TRBJ1-1
d_gene: .
v_gene: TRBV15
CDR3aa: CATSRDLGQSRMNTEAFF

j_gene: TRBJ1-1
d_gene: .
v_gene: TRBV30
CDR3aa: CAWSVPGLNTEAFF

j_gene: TRBJ1-1
d_gene: .
v_gene: TRBV30
CDR3aa: CVGAGDTEAFF

j_gene: TRBJ1-2
d_gene: .
v_gene: TRBV3-1/TRBV3-2
CDR3aa: CASSPREGSGYTF

j_gene: TRBJ1-6
d_gene: TRBD1
v_gene: TRBV6-5
CDR3aa: CASSSGQGAGSPLHF

j_gene: TRBJ1-1
d_gene: .
v_gene: TRBV19
CDR3aa: CASSMRTEAFF

j_gene: TRBJ2-2
d_gene: .
v_gene: TRBV7-2
CDR3aa: CASSWTSGWAGELFF

j_gene: TRBJ1-1
d_gene: TRBD1
v_gene: TRBV15
CDR3aa: CATSRVFLKVLQGTNTEAFF

j_gene: TRBJ1-5
d_gene: .
v_gene: TRBV7-2
CDR3aa: CASSLKQGNQPQHF

j_gene: TRBJ2-3
d_gene: TRBD1
v_gene: TRBV5-4
CDR3aa: CASSLGDRATDTQYF

j_gene: TRBJ1-2
d_gene: TRBD1
v_gene: TRBV19
CDR3aa: CASSRGTVNYGYTF

j_gene: TRBJ2-1
d_gene: TRBD2
v_gene: TRBV11-3
CDR3aa: CASSLDPTGLADYNEQFF

j_gene: TRBJ2-2
d_gene: TRBD1
v_gene: TRBV7-9
CDR3aa: CASSLAGRGLTGELFF

j_gene: TRBJ1-2
d_gene: TRBD1
v_gene: TRBV12-3/TRBV12-4
CDR3aa: CASRPGGGGYTF

j_gene: TRBJ1-2
d_gene: TRBD1
v_gene: TRBV7-2
CDR3aa: CASSPPRTGDRYTF

j_gene: TRBJ1-4
d_gene: .
v_gene: TRBV24-1
CDR3aa: CATSAGRRANEKLFF

j_gene: TRBJ2-3
d_gene: .
v_gene: TRBV4-2
CDR3aa: CASSQLVSSTDTQYF

j_gene: TRBJ1-2
d_gene: .
v_gene: TRBV5-6
CDR3aa: CASSSPIGAGYTF

j_gene: TRBJ1-2
d_gene: .
v_gene: TRBV11-1
CDR3aa: CASSLTGSGPGGGYTF

j_gene: TRBJ1-2
d_gene: .
v_gene: TRBV3-1/TRBV3-2
CDR3aa: CASSQDPGVDGYTF

j_gene: TRBJ1-1
d_gene: .
v_gene: TRBV19
CDR3aa: CASSIQGMNTEAFF

j_gene: TRBJ1-3
d_gene: TRBD1
v_gene: TRBV3-1/TRBV3-2
CDR3aa: CASSPGQGRGGNTIYF

j_gene: TRBJ1-2
d_gene: TRBD1
v_gene: TRBV11-3
CDR3aa: CASSGGQGLGNYGYTF

j_gene: TRBJ2-2
d_gene: .
v_gene: TRBV12-5
CDR3aa: CASGYPGHSNTGELFF

j_gene: TRBJ2-2
d_gene: .
v_gene: TRBV5-4
CDR3aa: CASSETGPGELFF

j_gene: TRBJ2-5
d_gene: TRBD2
v_gene: TRBV4-2
CDR3aa: CASSSRLAGGEETQYF

j_gene: TRBJ1-2
d_gene: .
v_gene: TRBV19
CDR3aa: CASNSPGNSNYGYTF

j_gene: TRBJ2-7
d_gene: .
v_gene: TRBV30
CDR3aa: CALQGSYSYEQYF

j_gene: TRBJ1-2
d_gene: .
v_gene: TRBV27
CDR3aa: CASSPTGQIYGYTF

j_gene: TRBJ2-2
d_gene: .
v_gene: TRBV3-1/TRBV3-2
CDR3aa: CASSQVPGQRNTGELFF

j_gene: TRBJ2-7
d_gene: TRBD1
v_gene: TRBV27
CDR3aa: CASSLTGTGAHEQYF

j_gene: TRBJ1-4
d_gene: .
v_gene: TRBV2
CDR3aa: CASSAENPRVGEKLFF

j_gene: TRBJ2-1
d_gene: TRBD1
v_gene: TRBV2
CDR3aa: CASSWDRRWNEQFF

j_gene: TRBJ1-1
d_gene: .
v_gene: TRBV5-8
CDR3aa: CASSFYSQAFF

j_gene: TRBJ2-7
d_gene: .
v_gene: TRBV6-5
CDR3aa: CASSSGTSYEQYF

j_gene: TRBJ1-3
d_gene: TRBD1
v_gene: TRBV27
CDR3aa: CASSLSGNVRTGALRGGNTIYF

j_gene: TRBJ1-5
d_gene: .
v_gene: TRBV19
CDR3aa: CASSILQGGQPQHF

j_gene: TRBJ2-6
d_gene: TRBD1
v_gene: TRBV5-6
CDR3aa: CASSYPQGIGPGANVLTF

j_gene: TRBJ1-6
d_gene: .
v_gene: TRBV30
CDR3aa: CAWSKGDYNSPLHF

j_gene: TRBJ1-2
d_gene: TRBD1
v_gene: TRBV18
CDR3aa: CASSQGTGVYGYTF

j_gene: TRBJ2-7
d_gene: TRBD1
v_gene: TRBV9
CDR3aa: CASSVGTELYEQYF

j_gene: TRBJ1-1
d_gene: TRBD1
v_gene: TRBV2
CDR3aa: CATGRGQGEGTEAFF

j_gene: TRBJ2-3
d_gene: .
v_gene: TRBV18
CDR3aa: CASSLTGTDTQYF